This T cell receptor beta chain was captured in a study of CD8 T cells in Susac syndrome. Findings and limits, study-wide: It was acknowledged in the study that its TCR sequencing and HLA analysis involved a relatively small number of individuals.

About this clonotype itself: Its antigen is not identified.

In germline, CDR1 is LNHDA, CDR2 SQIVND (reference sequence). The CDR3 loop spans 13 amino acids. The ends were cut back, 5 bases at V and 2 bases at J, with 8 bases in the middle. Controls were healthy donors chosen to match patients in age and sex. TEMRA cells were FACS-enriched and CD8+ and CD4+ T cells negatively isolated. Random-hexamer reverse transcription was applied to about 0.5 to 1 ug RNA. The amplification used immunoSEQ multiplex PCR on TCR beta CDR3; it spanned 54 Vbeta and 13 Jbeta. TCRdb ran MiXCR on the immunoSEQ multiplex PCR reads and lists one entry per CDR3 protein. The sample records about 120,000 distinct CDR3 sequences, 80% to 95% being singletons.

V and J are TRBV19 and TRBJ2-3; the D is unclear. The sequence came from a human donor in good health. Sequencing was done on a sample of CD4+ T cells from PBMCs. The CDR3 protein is CASSPRHTDTQYF. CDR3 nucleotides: TGTGCCAGTAGTCCACGGCACACAGATACGCAGTATTTT.